The rows below give T cell receptor beta chains drawn from one sample of a study of shared clonotypes between healthy human individuals. Assay: immunoSEQ multiplex PCR; the TCRdb copy retains only in-frame clones and omits some. Found here are fewer than 130,000 clones, around 64% of them singletons; the top ten hold approximately 25%. Sequenced material: memory CD8+ T cells sorted from blood. These receptor sequences come from a woman aged 30 to 39 in good health. Both conserved end residues are part of each CDR3. The D gene is left open where the match is weak. A row's size may be missing; if present it is once, few, many or a size class.

v_call,clone_size,j_call,d_call,cdr3_nt,cdr3_aa
TRBV10-1,.,TRBJ2-7,.,TGCGCCAGCAGTTATGGACCGACCTACGAGCAGTACTTC,CASSYGPTYEQYF
TRBV7-9,.,TRBJ2-7,TRBD2,TGTGCCAGCAGCTTACTCACTAGCGGGAGGGGGGAGCAGTACTTC,CASSLLTSGRGEQYF
TRBV25-1,few,TRBJ1-1,.,TGTGCCAGCAGTGCGGTTTTTGAAGCTTTCTTT,CASSAVFEAFF
TRBV25-1,few,TRBJ2-4,.,TGTGCCAGCAGTGAATTCCGGGACGGAGTGTTAGCCAAAAACATTCAGTACTTC,CASSEFRDGVLAKNIQYF
TRBV6-5,medium-sized,TRBJ2-7,.,TGTGCCAGCAGTTACTCTGCAGGGAGCTCCTACGAGCAGTACTTC,CASSYSAGSSYEQYF
TRBV19,few,TRBJ2-7,TRBD2,TGTGCCAGTAGTAGCGGGAGAGGGTACGAGCAGTACTTC,CASSSGRGYEQYF
TRBV27,.,TRBJ2-7,TRBD1,TGTGCCAGCAGTACAAACCGGGACAGACCTTCCTACGAGCAGTACTTC,CASSTNRDRPSYEQYF
TRBV6-4,many,TRBJ2-3,.,TGTGCCAGCAGTGAGCGTCACGGAGCCACAGATACGCAGTATTTT,CASSERHGATDTQYF
TRBV6-5,.,TRBJ2-4,.,TGTGCCAGCAGCAATGGGCCCTTAAACATTCAGTACTTC,CASSNGPLNIQYF
TRBV7-2,.,TRBJ2-3,.,TGTGCCAGCAGCCCTACCCCCTCCCCCGGGAAGTATTTT,CASSPTPSPGKYF
TRBV15,.,TRBJ2-5,TRBD1,TGTGCCACCAGCAGAGACAGGGGGCGCTTAGAGACCCAGTACTTC,CATSRDRGRLETQYF
TRBV4-1,.,TRBJ2-7,TRBD2,TGCGCCAGCAGCCAACGAGCCCCGATTGGACTAGCGGGAGTTCACGCCTACGAGCAGTACTTC,CASSQRAPIGLAGVHAYEQYF
TRBV28,.,TRBJ2-7,TRBD2,TGTGCCAGCAATTCGCTCCCGACTAGCGCCTACGAGCAGTACTTC,CASNSLPTSAYEQYF
TRBV10-3,.,TRBJ2-2,.,TGTGCCATCAGTGAGTCGGACACCGGGGAGCTGTTTTTT,CAISESDTGELFF
TRBV6-1,.,TRBJ1-5,TRBD1,TGTGCCAGCAGTTTTTCGGGACAGGTCAATCAGCCCCAGCATTTT,CASSFSGQVNQPQHF
TRBV7-8,once,TRBJ1-5,.,TGTGCCAGCAGCTCAGCCCGACAACCTAGCAATCAGCCCCAGCATTTT,CASSSARQPSNQPQHF
TRBV10-2,.,TRBJ1-2,.,TGCGCCAGCTCGGGGACTGGGGACTATGGCTACACCTTC,CASSGTGDYGYTF
TRBV4-1,.,TRBJ2-7,.,TGCGCCAGCAGCCAACTACCTGAGACCTACGAGCAGTACTTC,CASSQLPETYEQYF
TRBV19,.,TRBJ1-1,.,TGTGCCAGTAGTATTGGTTCGGGAGCGAACACTGAAGCTTTCTTT,CASSIGSGANTEAFF
TRBV2,.,TRBJ1-4,TRBD1,TGTGCCAGCAGCGCCGGGACAGGCGTTCCAACTAATGAAAAACTGTTTTTT,CASSAGTGVPTNEKLFF
TRBV6-6,.,TRBJ2-7,TRBD1,TGTGCCAGCAGTTACGGGACAGGGAGTGAGCAGTACTTC,CASSYGTGSEQYF
TRBV6-1,.,TRBJ2-5,.,TGTGCCAGCAGTGAGTTTATAGGAACCGCTAAAGAGACCCAGTACTTC,CASSEFIGTAKETQYF
TRBV5-3,.,TRBJ2-7,.,TGTGCCAGCAGCTTGGCGACAGTGGTAAACGAGCAGTACTTC,CASSLATVVNEQYF
TRBV19,.,TRBJ1-1,.,TGTGCCAGTAAACGGGGGGGACGAATGAACACTGAAGCTTTCTTT,CASKRGGRMNTEAFF
TRBV11-2,.,TRBJ2-7,.,TGTGCCAGCAGCCGGCCCTACGGGGCCTACGAGCAGTACTTC,CASSRPYGAYEQYF
TRBV7-9,.,TRBJ2-2,TRBD1,TGTGCCAGCGTCACCGGGACAGCGAACACCGGGGAGCTGTTTTTT,CASVTGTANTGELFF
TRBV25-1,few,TRBJ2-1,TRBD1,TGTGCCAGCAGTGAATCTCAGACAGGGAATGAGGGCAATGAGCAGTTCTTC,CASSESQTGNEGNEQFF
TRBV27,.,TRBJ2-7,TRBD2,TGTGCCAGCAGCTCTAGCGGGCCTTACTACGAGCAGTACTTC,CASSSSGPYYEQYF
TRBV27,once,TRBJ2-7,.,TGTGCCAGCAGTTTACTCCCGGGGGGCCACGAGCAGTACTTC,CASSLLPGGHEQYF
TRBV6-6,.,TRBJ1-2,TRBD1,TGTGCCACCCAGGGACGAGGGACAGACTATGGCTACACCTTC,CATQGRGTDYGYTF
TRBV2,.,TRBJ2-4,TRBD2,TGTGCCAGCAGTCTCGGAGGACTAGCCAAACCGAGGATTCAGTACTTC,CASSLGGLAKPRIQYF
TRBV4-1,.,TRBJ2-7,.,TGCGCCAGCAGCCAAACTAGGTCCTACGAGCAGTACTTC,CASSQTRSYEQYF
TRBV19,.,TRBJ2-7,.,TGTGCCAGTAGTTCCCATGGCGGGCCGCAGGACGAGCAGTACTTC,CASSSHGGPQDEQYF
TRBV27,.,TRBJ1-2,TRBD1,TGTGCCAGCAGTTATGGGTTTATGGGACAGGGGAACTATGGCTACACCTTC,CASSYGFMGQGNYGYTF
TRBV28,few,TRBJ1-2,.,TGTGCCAGCAGGTCGTATGGCTACACCTTC,CASRSYGYTF
TRBV13,few,TRBJ2-7,.,TGTGCCAGCAGCTTAGCGTCTTCCTACGAGCAGTACTTC,CASSLASSYEQYF
TRBV9,.,TRBJ1-2,.,TGTGCCAGCAGCGTAGCGGACTCTAACTATGGCTACACCTTC,CASSVADSNYGYTF
TRBV19,.,TRBJ2-5,.,TGTGCCAGCAGAGCGGGACAGGCCCAAGAGACCCAGTACTTC,CASRAGQAQETQYF
TRBV28,once,TRBJ2-7,TRBD2,TGTGCCAGCAGCCCAAGACTAGCGAGCTCCTACGAGCAGTACTTC,CASSPRLASSYEQYF
TRBV6-1,.,TRBJ1-5,.,TGTGCCAGCATGGCTCGGGAGGACAGCTCCGAGCCCCAGCATTTT,CASMAREDSSEPQHF
TRBV29-1,few,TRBJ2-1,.,TGCAGCGTTCGGCCCCTCGGGAATGAGCAGTTCTTC,CSVRPLGNEQFF
TRBV27,.,TRBJ1-1,.,TGTGCCAGCAGAGGACAGTATGAAGCTTTCTTT,CASRGQYEAFF